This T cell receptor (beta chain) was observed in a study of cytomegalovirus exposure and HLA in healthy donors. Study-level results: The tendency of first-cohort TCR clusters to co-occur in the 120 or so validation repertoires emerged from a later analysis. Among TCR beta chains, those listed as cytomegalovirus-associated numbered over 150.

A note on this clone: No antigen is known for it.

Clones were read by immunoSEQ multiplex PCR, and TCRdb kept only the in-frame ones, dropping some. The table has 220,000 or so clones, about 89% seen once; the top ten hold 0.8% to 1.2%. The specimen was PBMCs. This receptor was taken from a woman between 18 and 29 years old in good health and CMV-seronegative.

CDR3 region: CASSVGGGYTDTQYF. CDR3 sequence (DNA): TGTGCCAGCAGCGTAGGTGGCGGATACACAGATACGCAGTATTTT. The chain carries TRBV9 and TRBJ2-3; no definite D call. Trimming took 0 bases from V and 2 from J, leaving 10 bases between them. The CDR3 runs to 15 residues. Looked up from germline, CDR1 is SGDLS and CDR2 is YYNGEE.